A selection of T cell receptor beta chains follows, all from one sample in a study of blood T cells in healthy people across ages. TCRdb passed the 5' RACE reads through MiXCR, listing each CDR3 protein once. The sample carries 650,000 to 800,000 distinct CDR3 sequences, roughly 44% recorded once. The sequencing input was blood. Source of these receptors: a man aged 55 to 70 in good health. Each CDR3 is given without its conserved first and last residue. Only some rows state a clone size, as once, few, many or a class for expanded clones.

V gene,clone size,CDR3 protein
TRBV20-1,few,SARDERETQY
TRBV3-1,-,ASSRSGTANTGELF
TRBV2,-,ASKMGGGPPLDTQY
TRBV5-5,few,ASSPEAGSPYNEQF
TRBV20-1,-,SAIRRRGQADTQY
TRBV20-1,-,SAGTSGGDEQF
TRBV7-8,-,ASSARDRGRIMNTEAF
TRBV4-3,few,ASSQKGGDEQF
TRBV20-1,few,SASRGFTKGGEQY
TRBV2,-,ASSLYAQGGNQPQH
TRBV7-9,-,ASSATGNTGELF
TRBV6-5,-,ASSYSNKGTGHYGYT
TRBV29-1,-,SVVKGSSSYNEQF
TRBV15,-,ATSRAVWGNEQF
TRBV7-2,-,ASSQVVGAPYEQY
TRBV6-6,-,ASSMGLNNSPLH
TRBV2,-,ASSEIQGLGETQY
TRBV6-1,-,ASNHGQGDTEAF
TRBV5-1,-,ASSLAGGTWGEKLF
TRBV15,few,ATSRDPSGVETQY
TRBV20-1,-,SASGGVPSYEQY
TRBV28,-,ASRDFGDEQF
TRBV12-3/TRBV12-4,few,ASSFASTEAF
TRBV20-1,-,SASRTSGGVFSSYNEQF